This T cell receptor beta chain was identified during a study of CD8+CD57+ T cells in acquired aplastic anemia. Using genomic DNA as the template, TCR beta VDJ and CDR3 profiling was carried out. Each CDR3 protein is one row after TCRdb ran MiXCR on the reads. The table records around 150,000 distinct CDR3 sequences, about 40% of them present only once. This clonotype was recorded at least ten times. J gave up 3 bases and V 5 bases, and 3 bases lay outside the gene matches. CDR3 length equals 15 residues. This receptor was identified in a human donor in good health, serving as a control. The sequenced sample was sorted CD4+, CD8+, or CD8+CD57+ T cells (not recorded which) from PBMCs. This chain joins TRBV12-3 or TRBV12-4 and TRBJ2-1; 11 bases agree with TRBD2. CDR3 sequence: CASSTGLAVYNEQFF. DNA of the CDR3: TGTGCCAGCAGTACGGGACTAGCGGTCTACAATGAGCAGTTCTTC.